These T cell receptor beta chains were read from a single sample in a study of T cell responses to AZD1222 COVID-19 vaccine. Method: immunoSEQ multiplex PCR; TCRdb's copy keeps in-frame clones and lacks some. Of 100,000 to 140,000 clones listed, under 95% were seen once; the top ten hold 22%. The sample consisted of peripheral blood, taken on day 0 of AZD1222 vaccination. The origin of the receptors is an adult in good health. Both conserved end residues are part of each CDR3. A D gene is named only where the DNA matches it firmly. Clone size is not always given. Where it is, it says once, few, many or a class for expanded clones.

j_call d_call clone_size v_call cdr3_aa cdr3_nt
TRBJ2-7 NA NA TRBV19 CASMGRQGGEQYF TGTGCCAGTATGGGAAGGCAGGGGGGCGAGCAGTACTTC
TRBJ1-6 NA NA TRBV2 CASSSPRGQDTNSPLHF TGTGCCAGCAGTTCCCCCCGTGGGCAGGACACTAATTCACCCCTCCACTTT
TRBJ2-2 TRBD2 NA TRBV7-8 CASSFLSGGAPAGELFF TGTGCCAGCAGCTTCCTTAGCGGGGGGGCCCCCGCCGGGGAGCTGTTTTTT
TRBJ1-2 TRBD1 once TRBV28 CASRTGENGYTF TGTGCCAGCCGAACAGGGGAAAATGGCTACACCTTC
TRBJ2-2 NA NA TRBV9 CASSVGRNTGELFF TGTGCCAGCAGCGTAGGCCGAAACACCGGGGAGCTGTTTTTT
TRBJ1-5 NA NA TRBV19 CASSMYGNSNQPQHF TGTGCCAGTAGTATGTACGGGAATAGCAATCAGCCCCAGCATTTT
TRBJ1-3 NA NA TRBV5-1 CASSLLGGGSGNTIYF TGCGCCAGCAGCTTGCTGGGAGGAGGCTCTGGAAACACCATATATTTT
TRBJ2-1 NA NA TRBV19 CASSIRLEGGGEQFF TGTGCCAGTAGTATCCGGCTAGAGGGGGGCGGGGAGCAGTTCTTC
TRBJ1-2 NA NA TRBV7-2 CASSLVRQGDLGTF TGTGCCAGCAGCTTAGTTCGGCAGGGTGACCTCGGCACCTTC
TRBJ2-1 TRBD2 NA TRBV4-2 CASGLAGATSYNEQFF TGTGCCAGCGGGCTAGCGGGGGCAACCTCCTACAATGAGCAGTTCTTC
TRBJ2-1 TRBD1 NA TRBV19 CASRWDRGYNEQFF TGTGCCAGTAGGTGGGACAGGGGCTACAATGAGCAGTTCTTC
TRBJ1-1 TRBD1 NA TRBV6-6 CASRRGQGENTEAFF TGTGCCAGCAGAAGGGGACAGGGGGAAAACACTGAAGCTTTCTTT
TRBJ1-1 NA NA TRBV7-2 CASSLGSGRGKAGAFF TGTGCCAGCAGCTTAGGATCGGGCAGGGGCAAGGCCGGAGCTTTCTTT
TRBJ2-3 NA NA TRBV9 CASSVLTRNTQYF TGTGCCAGCAGCGTACTAACGAGAAATACGCAGTATTTT
TRBJ1-1 NA once TRBV6-5 CASSYGDRNTEAFF TGTGCCAGCAGTTACGGCGACAGAAACACTGAAGCTTTCTTT
TRBJ1-5 NA NA TRBV9 CASSPSPGAQPQHF TGTGCCAGCAGCCCCTCTCCGGGGGCACAGCCCCAGCATTTT
TRBJ2-1 TRBD1 NA TRBV27 CASSPGQGINEQFF TGTGCCAGCAGTCCTGGACAGGGGATCAATGAGCAGTTCTTC
TRBJ2-3 TRBD2 NA TRBV5-1 CASRAGDTDTQYF TGCGCCAGCCGAGCGGGGGACACAGATACGCAGTATTTT
TRBJ1-2 NA NA TRBV11-1 CASSPREGNYGYTF TGTGCCAGCAGCCCCCGTGAAGGGAACTATGGCTACACCTTC
TRBJ2-1 NA once TRBV6-2/TRBV6-3 CASSPLPSWGVINEQFF TGTGCCAGCAGCCCACTTCCGAGCTGGGGGGTCATCAATGAGCAGTTCTTC
TRBJ2-7 TRBD2 few TRBV4-3 CASSQEGFDSGVPYEQYF TGCGCCAGCAGCCAAGAAGGGTTCGATAGCGGGGTTCCCTACGAGCAGTACTTC
TRBJ2-7 NA NA TRBV6-2/TRBV6-3 CASSRNDSPEQYF TGTGCCAGCAGCCGAAACGACAGCCCCGAGCAGTACTTC
TRBJ2-1 NA NA TRBV7-2 CASSLPTSLWEQFF TGTGCCAGCAGCTTACCGACATCATTGTGGGAGCAGTTCTTC
TRBJ2-7 TRBD1 NA TRBV19 CASSPGTGESFSEQYF TGTGCCAGTAGCCCCGGGACAGGGGAGAGTTTCTCCGAGCAGTACTTC
TRBJ1-5 TRBD1 NA TRBV3-1/TRBV3-2 CASSRWTGAREPQHF TGTGCCAGCAGCCGTTGGACAGGAGCGAGGGAGCCCCAGCATTTT
TRBJ1-1 NA NA TRBV3-1/TRBV3-2 CASSQVMRSDSLNTEAFF TGTGCCAGCAGCCAGGTAATGAGGAGTGACAGCTTGAACACTGAAGCTTTCTTT
TRBJ1-1 NA NA TRBV5-6 CASSLRGPSNTEAFF TGTGCCAGCAGCTTACGGGGACCCTCAAACACTGAAGCTTTCTTT
TRBJ1-2 NA NA TRBV4-2 CASSQAGGYTF TGTGCCAGCAGCCAAGCCGGGGGCTACACCTTC
TRBJ2-7 NA NA TRBV7-6 CASSQNGPSYEQYF TGTGCCAGCAGCCAAAACGGGCCATCCTACGAGCAGTACTTC
TRBJ1-1 TRBD1 NA TRBV6-5 CASSRNRGSEAFF TGTGCCAGCAGTCGAAACAGGGGATCCGAAGCTTTCTTT
TRBJ1-2 NA NA TRBV14 CASSSGGVLGYTF TGTGCCAGCAGCTCCGGGGGGGTCCTAGGCTACACCTTC
TRBJ2-3 NA NA TRBV19 CASRGTADTQYF TGTGCCAGTAGGGGGACGGCAGATACGCAGTATTTT
TRBJ1-2 NA NA TRBV10-3 CAIMPAGQGLEASGYTF TGTGCCATCATGCCTGCTGGGCAGGGGTTGGAAGCTAGTGGCTACACCTTC
TRBJ2-7 TRBD2 NA TRBV5-4 CASSPGLAGGPYEQYF TGTGCCAGCAGCCCGGGACTAGCGGGGGGGCCCTACGAGCAGTACTTC
TRBJ2-7 TRBD1 NA TRBV19 CASSTQSHRGSGYEQYF TGTGCCAGTAGTACTCAGTCCCACAGGGGAAGTGGTTACGAGCAGTACTTC
TRBJ1-2 NA NA TRBV21-1 CASHHCTRVDYGYTF TGTGCCAGCCATCACTGTACCAGGGTTGACTATGGCTACACCTTC
TRBJ1-5 NA NA TRBV21-1 CASSNSRGQGARHIVNQPQHF TGTGCCAGCAGCAATTCAAGGGGACAGGGGGCCCGACATATAGTGAATCAGCCCCAGCATTTT
TRBJ1-4 NA NA TRBV12-5 CASGLGTNEKLFF TGTGCTAGTGGTTTGGGAACTAATGAAAAACTGTTTTTT
TRBJ2-5 TRBD1 NA TRBV28 CASSLETGQYF TGTGCCAGCAGTCTGGAGACAGGGCAATACTTC
TRBJ2-1 TRBD2 NA TRBV12-3/TRBV12-4 CASSISGGGNPFF TGTGCCAGCAGTATTAGCGGGGGGGGTAATCCGTTCTTC
TRBJ2-1 NA few TRBV11-2 CASSLGTATHNEQFF TGTGCCAGCAGCTTAGGGACAGCTACCCACAATGAGCAGTTCTTC
TRBJ1-3 NA NA TRBV7-2 CASSLAGVHSGNTIYF TGTGCCAGCAGCTTAGCGGGGGTACACTCTGGAAACACCATATATTTT
TRBJ1-2 TRBD1 NA TRBV5-6 CASSSDRRGNGYTF TGTGCCAGCAGCTCGGACAGGAGAGGCAATGGCTACACCTTC
TRBJ2-1 TRBD2 NA TRBV4-1 CASSQDPSGGPEFF TGCGCCAGCAGCCAAGATCCTAGCGGGGGGCCCGAGTTCTTC
TRBJ1-2 NA NA TRBV9 CASSPALGTYTF TGTGCCAGCAGCCCGGCCCTGGGTACCTACACCTTC
TRBJ2-7 NA NA TRBV29-1 CSVEIWVGSYEQYF TGCAGCGTTGAAATCTGGGTTGGGTCCTACGAGCAGTACTTC
TRBJ1-4 TRBD1 NA TRBV3-1/TRBV3-2 CASSLRTGSNEKLFF TGTGCCAGCAGCCTCCGGACAGGGAGTAATGAAAAACTGTTTTTT
TRBJ2-1 TRBD2 NA TRBV2 CASTRTSGGSSYNEQFF TGTGCCAGCACTAGGACTAGCGGGGGGAGCTCCTACAATGAGCAGTTCTTC
TRBJ1-2 NA NA TRBV27 CASSPYQGSGGYTF TGTGCCAGCAGTCCTTACCAGGGGAGTGGCGGCTACACCTTC
TRBJ1-4 NA NA TRBV27 CASSKLLKTGLVEKLFF TGTGCCAGCAGTAAACTTCTAAAAACAGGGTTAGTTGAAAAACTGTTTTTT